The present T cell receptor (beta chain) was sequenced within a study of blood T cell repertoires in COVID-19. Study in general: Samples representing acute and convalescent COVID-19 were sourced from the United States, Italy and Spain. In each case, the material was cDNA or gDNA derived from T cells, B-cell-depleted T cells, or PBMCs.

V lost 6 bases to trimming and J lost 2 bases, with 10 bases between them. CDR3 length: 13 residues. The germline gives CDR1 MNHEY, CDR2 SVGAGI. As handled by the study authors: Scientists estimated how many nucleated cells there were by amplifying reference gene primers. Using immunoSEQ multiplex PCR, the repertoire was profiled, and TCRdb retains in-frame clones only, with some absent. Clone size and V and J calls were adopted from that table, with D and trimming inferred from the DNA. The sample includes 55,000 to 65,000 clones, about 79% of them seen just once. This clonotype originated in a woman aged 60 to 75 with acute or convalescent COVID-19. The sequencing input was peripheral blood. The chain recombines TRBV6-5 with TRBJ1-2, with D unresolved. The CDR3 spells CASRGEINYGYTF. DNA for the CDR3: TGTGCCAGCAGGGGAGAAATAAACTATGGCTACACCTTC.